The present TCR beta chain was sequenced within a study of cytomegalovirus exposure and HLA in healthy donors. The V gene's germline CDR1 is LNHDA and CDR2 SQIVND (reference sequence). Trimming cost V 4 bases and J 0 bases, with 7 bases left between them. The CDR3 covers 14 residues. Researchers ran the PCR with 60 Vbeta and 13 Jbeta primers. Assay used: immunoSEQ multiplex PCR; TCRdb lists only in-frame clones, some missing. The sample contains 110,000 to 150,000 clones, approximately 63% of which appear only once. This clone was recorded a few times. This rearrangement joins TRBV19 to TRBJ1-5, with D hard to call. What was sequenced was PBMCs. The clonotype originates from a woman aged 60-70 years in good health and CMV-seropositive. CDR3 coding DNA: TGTGCCAGTAGTACCTATCATAGCAATCAGCCCCAGCATTTT. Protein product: CASSTYHSNQPQHF.